Below, 22 T cell receptor beta chains from the same sample are listed, as sequenced in a study of cytomegalovirus exposure and HLA in healthy donors. The PCR contained 60 Vbeta and 13 Jbeta primers. The assay was immunoSEQ multiplex PCR, and TCRdb's table has in-frame clones only and misses some. This table has 100,000 or so clones, about 16% appearing once. Sequenced sample: PBMCs. The receptors stem from a female donor in good health and CMV-seronegative.

The V and J genes are TRBV9 and TRBJ2-7, with a possible D match to TRBD2 (5 bases). The CDR3 sequence is 14 residues long. Germline V gene sequence: CDR1 SGDLS, CDR2 YYNGEE. V was trimmed by 3 bases and J by 3 bases, leaving 13 bases between them. This CDR3 reads CASSDGKGGYEQYF. Written as DNA, the CDR3 is TGTGCCAGCAGCGACGGGAAGGGTGGCTACGAGCAGTACTTC.

This clone was counted between two and nine times. J is TRBJ1-2 and V is TRBV7-2, with 10 bases fitting TRBD1. V lost 1 base and J lost 3; bases outside the gene matches: 2. This CDR3 has 15 residues. Germline CDR1 reads SGHTA; CDR2 reads FQGNSA. CDR3 nucleotides: TGTGCCAGCAGCTTAGGGACAGGGGGACACTATGGCTACACCTTC. It translates to CASSLGTGGHYGYTF.

This clone showed up just a few times. J is TRBJ1-2 and V is TRBV5-6; no firm D call. V was shortened by 1 base and J by 5 bases, with 15 bases between the two germline ends. Germline V CDR1 and CDR2: SGHDT, YYEEEE. The CDR3 consists of 15 residues. CDR3 region: CASSLYTTEGYGYTF. Written as DNA, the CDR3 is TGTGCCAGCAGCTTGTATACAACAGAGGGATATGGCTACACCTTC.

The chain joins TRBV7-2 to TRBJ2-5; TRBD1 matches at 7 bases. Germline V lookup: CDR1 SGHTA, CDR2 FQGNSA. The CDR3 consists of 15 residues. J gave up 1 base and V 5 bases, and 7 bases lay outside the gene matches. CDR3 coding DNA: TGTGCCAGCAGCCTACACCCAGGGGGCCAAGAGACCCAGTACTTC. The encoded protein is CASSLHPGGQETQYF.

This clone showed up just a few times. The chain is built from TRBV19 and TRBJ2-1; D possibly corresponds to TRBD2 (6 bases). CDR1 and CDR2 from the germline V gene are LNHDA and SQIVND (reference sequence). V was pared by 10 bases and J by 8 bases, with 18 bases between. CDR3 length: 13 residues. The CDR3 is CATDRDGSHEQFF. The CDR3 DNA sequence: TGTGCCACCGACCGGGACGGGAGCCATGAGCAGTTCTTC.

The chain joins TRBV2 to TRBJ1-5; 9 positions agree with TRBD1. The CDR3 has 15 amino acids. From germline, CDR1 is SNHLY and CDR2 FYNNEI. After removal of 5 bases from V and 6 bases from J, the junction contained 8 bases not matched to a gene. The CDR3 region has the DNA TGTGCCAGCAGTCCAGACAGGGGGAGGGGTCAGCCCCAGCATTTT. This encodes CASSPDRGRGQPQHF.

The genes are TRBV5-4 and TRBJ2-3; D is perhaps TRBD2 (5 bases). Trimming removed 4 bases from V and 6 bases from J, with 15 bases in between. The CDR3 length is 14 residues. CDR1 is SGHNT and CDR2 is YYREEE in the germline V gene (reference sequence). CDR3 sequence reads: CASSPRVAWDTQYF. The CDR3 DNA reads as TGTGCCAGCAGCCCCCGGGTAGCGTGGGATACGCAGTATTTT.

This clone showed up just a few times. For the CDR3, the DNA is TGTGCCAGCAGAACCGGGACAGCTAGCAATCAGCCCCAGCATTTT. It codes for CASRTGTASNQPQHF. J is TRBJ1-5 and V is TRBV27, with 7 bases that match TRBD1. Germline V gives CDR1 MNHEY, CDR2 SMNVEV (reference sequence). The CDR3 contains 15 residues. Trimming cost V 6 bases and J 0 bases; bases outside gene matches: 5.

The chain links TRBV4-3 to TRBJ2-1, with a possible D match to TRBD1 (6 bases). Trimming removed 4 bases from V and 5 bases from J, with 18 bases in between. CDR3 length: 16 amino acids. The germline V gene has CDR1 LGHNA and CDR2 YSLEER. The CDR3 reads CASSRALVDRHNEQFF. The CDR3 nucleotides are TGCGCCAGCAGCCGAGCTCTCGTTGACAGGCACAATGAGCAGTTCTTC.

The chain employs TRBV9 and TRBJ1-1; the D gene is possibly TRBD1 (5 bases). CDR1 and CDR2 (germline): SGDLS, YYNGEE. CDR3 length equals 12 residues. Trimming pared 0 bases from V and 11 bases from J, leaving 11 bases between. This CDR3 is CASSVGQSEAFF. The CDR3 bases are TGTGCCAGCAGCGTAGGACAGTCGGAGGCTTTCTTT. Supplemented by reference TRBV9 and TRBJ1-1, the full variable domain reads DSGVTQTPKHLITATGQRVTLRCSPRSGDLSVYWYQQSLDQGLQFLIQYYNGEERAKGNILERFSAQQFPDLHSELNLSSLELGDSALYFCASSVGQSEAFFGQGTRLTVV.

This clone came up a few times. Here the CDR3 reads CASRETGPSDGYTF. The CDR3, as DNA: TGTGCCAGCAGAGAAACAGGTCCTTCGGATGGCTACACCTTC. This chain connects TRBV9 to TRBJ1-2; D may be TRBD1 (5 bases). The V end was cut by 5 bases, the J end by 6 bases, with 17 bases between. The CDR3 length is 14 residues. Germline-derived CDR1 and CDR2 are SGDLS and YYNGEE.

This clone occurred a few times. The chain recombines TRBV29-1 with TRBJ1-2; 9 bases line up with TRBD1. The J segment lost 4 bases and the V segment lost 7 bases, leaving 1 base of the junction unmatched. This CDR3 has 11 residues. The germline gives CDR1 SQVTM, CDR2 ANQGSEA. The CDR3: CSGTGVYGYTF. DNA of the CDR3: TGCAGCGGGACAGGGGTCTATGGCTACACCTTC.

This clone has a handful of counts. The chain is built from TRBV19 and TRBJ2-3, with D maybe TRBD1 (5 bases). The ends were cut back, 6 bases at V and 0 bases at J, with 10 bases in the middle. Germline CDR1 reads LNHDA; CDR2 reads SQIVND (reference sequence). The CDR3 is 14 residues long. CDR3 region: CASSRDHSTDTQYF. CDR3 DNA: TGTGCCAGTAGCAGGGATCATAGCACAGATACGCAGTATTTT. The whole variable domain, filled in from reference TRBV19 and TRBJ2-3, reads DGGITQSPKYLFRKEGQNVTLSCEQNLNHDAMYWYRQDPGQGLRLIYYSQIVNDFQKGDIAEGYSVSREKKESFPLTVTSAQKNPTAFYLCASSRDHSTDTQYFGPGTRLTVL.

This chain links TRBV4-3 with TRBJ1-2, with 8 nucleotides matching TRBD1. The CDR3 spans 14 residues. V lost 0 bases to trimming and J lost 8 bases; unmatched junction nucleotides: 5. The V gene's germline CDR1 is LGHNA and CDR2 YSLEER. CDR3 amino acids: CASSQDRDRTGYTF. The CDR3 coding sequence is TGCGCCAGCAGCCAAGATCGGGACAGGACCGGCTACACCTTC.

This clone appeared a few times. The chain carries TRBV9 and TRBJ2-7; TRBD2 agrees at 8 bases. Germline-derived CDR1 and CDR2 are SGDLS and YYNGEE. The CDR3 totals 14 residues. The V segment lost 4 bases and the J segment 5 bases; nucleotides outside the gene matches: 8. The CDR3 nucleotides are TGTGCCAGCAGCCCCGGGACTAGTATCCACGAGCAGTACTTC. Translation: CASSPGTSIHEQYF.

The chain joins TRBV5-1 to TRBJ2-3; 10 positions match TRBD1. The CDR3 is 17 amino acids. The V gene's germline CDR1 is SGHRS and CDR2 YFSETQ. The ends lost 3 bases at V and 6 bases at J; junction bases unmatched: 13. CDR3 nucleotide sequence: TGCGCCAGCAGCTCAACGCTGACAGGGGGCGCAGGGGATACGCAGTATTTT. This gives the protein CASSSTLTGGAGDTQYF. Full variable domain (missing parts from reference TRBV5-1 and TRBJ2-3): KAGVTQTPRYLIKTRGQQVTLSCSPISGHRSVSWYQQTPGQGLQFLFEYFSETQRNKGNFPGRFSGRQFSNSRSEMNVSTLELGDSALYLCASSSTLTGGAGDTQYFGPGTRLTVL.

This clone was seen a handful of times. Here the CDR3 reads CASSITRVNTEAFF. The CDR3 DNA sequence: TGTGCCAGTAGTATAACCAGGGTAAACACTGAAGCTTTCTTT. The chain is built from TRBV19 and TRBJ1-1; D may be TRBD1 (5 bases). V lost 2 bases, J lost 2 bases, and 9 bases lay in between. Germline V lookup: CDR1 LNHDA, CDR2 SQIVND (reference sequence). This CDR3 spans 14 amino acids.

This clone was picked up a small number of times. At one of its ends the junction is not consistent with the germline gene, which may arise from a read error. V and J are TRBV7-9 and TRBJ2-1; TRBD2 aligns across 10 bases. CDR3 length: 14 amino acids. The germline V gene encodes CDR1 SEHNR and CDR2 FQNEAQ (reference sequence). DNA for the CDR3: TGTGCCAGCAGCGTAGCGGGGGGCTACAATGAGCAGTTCTTC. Translating gives CASSVAGGYNEQFF.

In this sample, this clone turned up a few times. The chain carries TRBV5-1 and TRBJ2-7, with a tentative D call TRBD1 (7 bases). The CDR3 consists of 13 residues. Germline V gene data show CDR1 as SGHRS and CDR2 as YFSETQ. The V end lost 0 bases, the J end lost 6 bases, and 10 bases lay between the germline ends. The CDR3 protein is CASSLAGGPEQYF. The DNA of the CDR3 is TGCGCCAGCAGCTTGGCAGGGGGGCCCGAGCAGTACTTC.

This clone has a handful of counts. The chain carries TRBV7-8 and TRBJ2-7; 10 bases map to TRBD1. The germline gives CDR1 SGHVS, CDR2 FQNEAQ. V was clipped by 2 bases and J by 2 bases; unmatched bases: 6. The length of the CDR3 is 16 residues. CDR3 sequence (DNA): TGTGCCAGCAGCTTACTGGGTGGGACAGGGGCCTACGAGCAGTACTTC. Translated: CASSLLGGTGAYEQYF.

V is TRBV2 and J is TRBJ1-2; possibly TRBD1 for D (6 bases). V was shortened by 3 bases and J by 3 bases, with 8 bases between the two germline ends. This CDR3 region has 13 residues. From germline, CDR1 is SNHLY and CDR2 FYNNEI. The CDR3: CASSDKGDYGYTF. The DNA for the CDR3 is TGTGCCAGCAGTGATAAGGGGGACTATGGCTACACCTTC.

The chain carries TRBV4-1 and TRBJ2-3; tentative D call: TRBD1 (6 bases). The CDR3 contains 19 residues. Germline V lookup: CDR1 MGHRA, CDR2 YSYEKL. Between the trimmed V and J ends, which lost 1 base and 2 bases, there was a span of 22 bases. CDR3 amino acids: CASSQGRLLGGILTDTQYF. The CDR3 DNA follows: TGCGCCAGCAGCCAAGGTCGTTTATTAGGGGGAATTCTCACAGATACGCAGTATTTT.